This T cell receptor beta chain was profiled in a study of CD8 T cells in ankylosing spondylitis. Regarding the study as a whole: Earlier reports found some motif variants in synovial fluid and blood in reactive arthritis. About 8 highly homologous variants made up a TCR beta motif, and this motif appeared characteristic of ankylosing spondylitis blood. Matched synovial fluid from ankylosing spondylitis patients was reported to be enriched for disease-linked clones. CD8+ cells made up the disease-linked clones, which were relatively rare in peripheral blood.

Germline assignment: CDR1 SNHLY and CDR2 FYNNEI. The CDR3 covers 13 residues. V was shortened by 4 bases and J by 3 bases, with 10 bases between the two germline ends. In its sample, this clonotype was seen many times. Its specificity is not known. Molecular-barcoded quantitative 5'-RACE produced these TCR beta libraries. One entry per CDR3 protein, called by TCRdb with MiXCR from the 5' RACE reads. The data hold fewer than 550,000 distinct CDR3 sequences, with 5.3% observed a single time. The receptor was derived from a male donor with ankylosing spondylitis. Source material: blood, either unsorted or a sorted T cell fraction (not recorded which). The chain uses TRBV2 and TRBJ2-7; D is undetermined. In DNA form, the CDR3 reads TGTGCCAGCAGTGTACAGCTTTTCTACGAGCAGTACTTC. It codes for CASSVQLFYEQYF.